This T cell receptor beta chain was recorded in a study of T cell responses to AZD1222 COVID-19 vaccine. Regarding this clone: Its cognate antigen is unknown.

Here immunoSEQ multiplex PCR was the method, and the copy in TCRdb shows in-frame clones only, minus some. The sample records under 70,000 clones, more than 65% being singletons. CDR1 and CDR2 (germline): MNHEY, SVGAGI. The CDR3 is 15 residues long. With 0 bases clipped from V and 4 bases from J, the junction kept 0 bases outside the gene matches. Study observations and caveats: Nearly half of spike-specific TCRs reportedly target variant regions that are unmutated in the B.1.351 and B.1.1.7 variants. Baseline seropositives among AZD1222 recipients totaled only five to seven. Clonal diversity may have been underestimated, and the donors were mostly white British, with more females than males.

This receptor was obtained from an adult in good health. Material: peripheral blood, obtained on day 0 of MenACWY control vaccination. The rearrangement uses TRBV6-5 and TRBJ1-5; 10 bases fit TRBD1. The CDR3 nucleotides read TGTGCCAGCAGTTACTCGGGACAGGGGAATCAGCCCCAGCATTTT. Protein sequence: CASSYSGQGNQPQHF.